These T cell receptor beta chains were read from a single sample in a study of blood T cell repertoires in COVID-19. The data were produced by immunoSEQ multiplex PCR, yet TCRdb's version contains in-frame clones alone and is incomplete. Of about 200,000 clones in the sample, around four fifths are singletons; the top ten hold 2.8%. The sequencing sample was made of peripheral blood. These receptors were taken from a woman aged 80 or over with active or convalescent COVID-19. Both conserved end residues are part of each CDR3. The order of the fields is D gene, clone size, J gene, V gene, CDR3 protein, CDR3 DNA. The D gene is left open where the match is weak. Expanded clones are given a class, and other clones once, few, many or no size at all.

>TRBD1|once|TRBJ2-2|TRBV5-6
CASSLGQGAMAGELFF
TGTGCCAGCAGCTTGGGGCAGGGGGCGATGGCCGGGGAGCTGTTTTTT
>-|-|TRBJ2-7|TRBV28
CASIPPGEAYEQYF
TGTGCCAGCATCCCTCCGGGGGAGGCCTACGAGCAGTACTTC
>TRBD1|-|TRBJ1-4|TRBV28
CASSGTGVDEKLFF
TGTGCCAGCAGTGGGACAGGGGTGGATGAAAAACTGTTTTTT
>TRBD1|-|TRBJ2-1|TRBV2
CASSDKGEGAYNEQFF
TGTGCCAGCAGTGACAAGGGCGAGGGGGCTTACAATGAGCAGTTCTTC
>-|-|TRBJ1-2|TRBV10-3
CAISQGPYGYTF
TGTGCCATCAGTCAGGGGCCCTATGGCTACACCTTC
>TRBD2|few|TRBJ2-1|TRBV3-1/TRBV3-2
CASSQELPGAGGINEQFF
TGTGCCAGCAGCCAAGAGCTACCGGGAGCGGGGGGGATCAATGAGCAGTTCTTC
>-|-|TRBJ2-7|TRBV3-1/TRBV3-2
CASSQDLNSGEQYF
TGTGCCAGCAGCCAAGACCTGAACTCGGGCGAGCAGTACTTC
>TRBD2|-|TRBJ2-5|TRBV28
CASSLAGGLETQYF
TGTGCCAGCAGTTTGGCGGGGGGGCTGGAGACCCAGTACTTC
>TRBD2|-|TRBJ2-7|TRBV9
CASSVSGGTSYEQYF
TGTGCCAGCAGCGTTAGCGGGGGTACCTCCTACGAGCAGTACTTC
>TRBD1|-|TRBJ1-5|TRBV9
CASSVDGTGVQPQHF
TGTGCCAGCAGCGTAGATGGGACAGGGGTTCAGCCCCAGCATTTT
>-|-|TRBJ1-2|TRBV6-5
CASSSHGANYGYTF
TGTGCCAGCAGTTCCCACGGAGCTAACTATGGCTACACCTTC
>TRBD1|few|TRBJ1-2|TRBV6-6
CASSQLGTALGNYGYTF
TGTGCCAGCAGTCAACTCGGGACAGCCCTCGGGAACTATGGCTACACCTTC
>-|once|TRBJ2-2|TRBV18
CASSEERVYTGELFF
TGTGCCAGCTCAGAAGAGAGGGTTTACACCGGGGAGCTGTTTTTT
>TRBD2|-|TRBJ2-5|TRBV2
CASSEILAGEETQYF
TGTGCCAGCAGTGAGATCCTAGCGGGGGAAGAGACCCAGTACTTC
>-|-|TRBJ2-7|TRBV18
CASSPGTDPQGSYEQYF
TGTGCCAGCTCACCCGGAACCGACCCTCAGGGCTCCTACGAGCAGTACTTC
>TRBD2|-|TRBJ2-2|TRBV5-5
CASSSSRGGLGTGELFF
TGTGCCAGCAGTTCCTCCCGGGGGGGCCTGGGCACCGGGGAGCTGTTTTTT
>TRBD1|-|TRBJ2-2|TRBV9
CASSLGTGGDTGELFF
TGTGCCAGCAGCCTCGGGACAGGGGGAGACACCGGGGAGCTGTTTTTT
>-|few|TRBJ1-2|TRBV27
CASSPRRDSTNYGYTF
TGTGCCAGCAGTCCACGCCGAGACAGCACTAACTATGGCTACACCTTC
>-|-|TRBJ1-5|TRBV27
CASSLEGDSNQPQHF
TGTGCCAGCAGTTTAGAAGGAGATAGCAATCAGCCCCAGCATTTT
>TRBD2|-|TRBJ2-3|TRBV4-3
CASSQATSGGTDTQYF
TGCGCCAGCAGCCAAGCGACTAGCGGGGGCACAGATACGCAGTATTTT
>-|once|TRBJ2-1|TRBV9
CASSVEGYNEQFF
TGTGCCAGCAGCGTAGAGGGGTACAATGAGCAGTTCTTC
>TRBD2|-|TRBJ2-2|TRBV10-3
CATAGLGSIGELFF
TGTGCCACCGCGGGACTAGGGAGTATCGGGGAGCTGTTTTTT
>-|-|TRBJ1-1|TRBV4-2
CASSRRGTTNTEAFF
TGTGCCAGCAGCCGGAGAGGGACAACGAACACTGAAGCTTTCTTT
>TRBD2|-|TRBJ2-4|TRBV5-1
CASSPGGSGGIVAKNIQYF
TGCGCCAGCAGCCCCGGGGGTAGCGGGGGGATTGTCGCCAAAAACATTCAGTACTTC
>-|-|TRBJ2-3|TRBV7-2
CANSTGSSDTQYF
TGTGCCAACAGCACAGGATCATCAGATACGCAGTATTTT
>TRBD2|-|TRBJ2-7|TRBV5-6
CASSPTSGGASYEQYF
TGTGCCAGCAGCCCAACTAGCGGGGGGGCCTCCTACGAGCAGTACTTC
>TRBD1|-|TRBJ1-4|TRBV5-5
CASSPTGGMDEKLFF
TGTGCCAGCAGCCCTACAGGGGGCATGGATGAAAAACTGTTTTTT
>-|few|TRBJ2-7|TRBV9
CASSGTVKQYF
TGTGCCAGCAGCGGGACAGTAAAGCAGTACTTC
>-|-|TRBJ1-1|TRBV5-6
CASSPGLRNTEAFF
TGTGCCAGCAGCCCAGGGTTGAGGAACACTGAAGCTTTCTTT
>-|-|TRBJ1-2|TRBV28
CASSTGTQNYGYTF
TGTGCCAGCAGTACCGGGACACAGAACTATGGCTACACCTTC
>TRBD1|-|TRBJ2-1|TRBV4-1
CASSPTSRDSSYNEQFF
TGCGCCAGCAGCCCCACCTCCCGGGACAGCTCCTACAATGAGCAGTTCTTC
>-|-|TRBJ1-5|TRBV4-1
CASSQDHLPGAHQPQHF
TGCGCCAGCAGCCAAGATCATCTTCCTGGGGCCCATCAGCCCCAGCATTTT
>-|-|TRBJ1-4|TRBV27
CASSRATNEKLFF
TGTGCCAGCAGTCGAGCAACTAATGAAAAACTGTTTTTT
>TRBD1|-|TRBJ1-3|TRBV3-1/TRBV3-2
CASRNRGRSGNTIYF
TGTGCCAGCAGAAACAGGGGCCGCTCTGGAAACACCATATATTTT
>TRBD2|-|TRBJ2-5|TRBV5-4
CASSGISGGAGMTQYF
TGTGCCAGCAGCGGAATTAGCGGGGGGGCCGGAATGACCCAGTACTTC